These T cell receptor beta chains were read from a single sample in a study of metastatic and nonmetastatic thyroid tumors. TCRdb reanalyzed the PCR reads with MiXCR. Found here are tens of thousands of clones, around half of them singletons; the top ten hold roughly a quarter. Sequencing used tumor tissue. These receptors originate from a male donor with papillary thyroid cancer or a benign thyroid nodule (not recorded which). Some clones in this sample may be carry-over from other donors' samples. Both conserved end residues are part of each CDR3. A D gene is named only where the DNA matches it firmly. The listing skips clone size in some rows; elsewhere it reads once, few, many or a size class.

D: .
V: TRBV30
size: .
J: TRBJ2-7
CDR3: CAWRTGSYEQYF
DNA: TGTGCCTGGAGGACAGGTTCATACGAGCAGTACTTC

D: .
V: TRBV7-6
size: medium-sized
J: TRBJ2-1
CDR3: CASSLAQGEGRREQFF
DNA: TGTGCCAGCAGCTTAGCGCAGGGGGAGGGCCGGAGGGAGCAGTTCTTC

D: .
V: TRBV5-1
size: few
J: TRBJ2-3
CDR3: CASSLQGTDTQYF
DNA: TGCGCCAGCAGCTTGCAGGGTACGGATACGCAGTATTTT

D: TRBD2
V: TRBV19
size: .
J: TRBJ2-1
CDR3: CASSTRGGRLAGAHNEQFF
DNA: TGTGCCAGTAGTACCCGAGGAGGGCGACTAGCGGGGGCCCACAATGAGCAGTTCTTC

D: TRBD1
V: TRBV19
size: .
J: TRBJ2-1
CDR3: CASTSQGATYNEQFF
DNA: TGTGCCAGTACATCTCAGGGGGCAACCTACAATGAGCAGTTCTTC

D: .
V: TRBV9
size: .
J: TRBJ1-3
CDR3: CASSVWGDSGNTIYF
DNA: TGTGCCAGCAGCGTGTGGGGAGACTCTGGAAACACCATATATTTT

D: TRBD2
V: TRBV6-7
size: few
J: TRBJ2-3
CDR3: CATTSGRCTDTQYF
DNA: TGTGCCACCACTAGCGGGAGGTGCACAGATACGCAGTATTTT

D: TRBD1
V: TRBV30
size: few
J: TRBJ2-7
CDR3: CAFGTGPYEQYF
DNA: TGTGCCTTTGGGACAGGGCCCTACGAGCAGTACTTC

D: .
V: TRBV28
size: .
J: TRBJ2-3
CDR3: CASSRKTNLASRTDTQYF
DNA: TGTGCCAGCAGCAGAAAGACCAACCTAGCATCTCGCACAGATACGCAGTATTTT

D: TRBD2
V: TRBV20-1
size: .
J: TRBJ2-5
CDR3: CSARSCTSVETQYF
DNA: TGCAGTGCTAGATCCTGTACTAGCGTGGAGACCCAGTACTTC

D: .
V: TRBV6-1
size: .
J: TRBJ1-2
CDR3: CASRLGGYGYTF
DNA: TGTGCCAGCCGATTGGGGGGCTATGGCTACACCTTC

D: .
V: TRBV20-1
size: .
J: TRBJ1-5
CDR3: CSAAPSNQPQHF
DNA: TGCAGTGCTGCACCGAGCAATCAGCCCCAGCATTTT

D: TRBD2
V: TRBV5-1
size: .
J: TRBJ2-1
CDR3: CASSSSASGGVFYNEQFF
DNA: TGCGCCAGCAGCTCCTCGGCTAGCGGGGGAGTCTTCTACAATGAGCAGTTCTTC

D: TRBD1
V: TRBV20-1
size: .
J: TRBJ1-4
CDR3: CSARGQNNEKLFF
DNA: TGCAGTGCTAGGGGACAGAATAATGAAAAACTGTTTTTT

D: .
V: TRBV6-1
size: .
J: TRBJ2-1
CDR3: CASKGSVWWNEQFF
DNA: TGTGCCAGCAAGGGGAGTGTCTGGTGGAATGAGCAGTTCTTC

D: TRBD1
V: TRBV7-2
size: .
J: TRBJ1-6
CDR3: CASSFRDSNSPLHF
DNA: TGTGCCAGCAGCTTCCGGGACAGTAATTCACCCCTCCACTTT